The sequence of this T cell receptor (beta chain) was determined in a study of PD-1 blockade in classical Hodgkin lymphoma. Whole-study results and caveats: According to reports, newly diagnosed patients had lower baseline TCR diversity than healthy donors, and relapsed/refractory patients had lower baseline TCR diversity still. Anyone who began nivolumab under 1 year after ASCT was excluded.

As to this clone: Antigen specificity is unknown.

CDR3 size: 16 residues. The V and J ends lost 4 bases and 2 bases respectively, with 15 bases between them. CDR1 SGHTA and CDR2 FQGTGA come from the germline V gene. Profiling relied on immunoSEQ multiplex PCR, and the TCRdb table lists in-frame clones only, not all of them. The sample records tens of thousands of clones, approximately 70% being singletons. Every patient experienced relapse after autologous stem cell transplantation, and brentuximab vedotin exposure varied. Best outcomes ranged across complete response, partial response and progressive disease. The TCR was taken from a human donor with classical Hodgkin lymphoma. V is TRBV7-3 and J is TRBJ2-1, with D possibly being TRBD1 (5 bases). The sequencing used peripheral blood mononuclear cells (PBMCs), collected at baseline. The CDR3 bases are TGTGCCAGCAGCTCCCAGGGCCAACCAACCTACAATGAGCAGTTCTTC. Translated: CASSSQGQPTYNEQFF.